This record concerns one T cell receptor beta chain sequence. Its antigen remains unknown. Only in-frame clones appear in the TCRdb table, and some are missing; sequencing was by immunoSEQ multiplex PCR. This sample has about 40,000 clones, with around 83% found just once. The record originates from a study of lymphopenia after photon versus proton radiotherapy. Study-level points and caveats: Larger post-nadir TCR diversity loss correlated inversely with survival in deceased patients.

The CDR3 is 15 amino acids. Trimming left V 3 bases short and J 5 bases short, with 16 bases between. Germline loops: CDR1 SGHNT, CDR2 YYREEE (reference sequence). The input for sequencing was peripheral blood, taken from a patient treated with proton-based radiotherapy. The receptor was isolated from a woman in her seventies with pancreatic cancer. Some clones in this sample may be carry-over from other donors' samples. The chain couples TRBV5-4 to TRBJ2-3, with D possibly being TRBD1 (6 bases). DNA for the CDR3: TGTGCCAGCAGCTCCGGACAGAAAGCCGGAGATACGCAGTATTTT. It is translated as CASSSGQKAGDTQYF.